This T cell receptor (beta chain) was documented in a study of blood T cell repertoires in COVID-19. As processed by the authors: Amplification from reference gene primers served as the basis for estimated nucleated cell counts. Generated by immunoSEQ multiplex PCR, the TCRdb table keeps only in-frame clones and is missing some. V and J calls and clone size are as listed in that table; D and trimming were resolved from the DNA. Of about 97,000 clones in the sample, just over 85% were seen once. J was trimmed by 8 bases and V by 3 bases; bases with no gene match: 9. Per the germline V gene, CDR1 is SGHRS and CDR2 is YFSETQ. CDR3 length equals 14 residues.

Specimen: peripheral blood. This receptor was obtained from a man in his forties or fifties with COVID-19, enrolled during active disease. The V call is TRBV5-1, the J call TRBJ1-1; 8 bases match TRBD1. CDR3 in DNA: TGCGCCAGCAGCTCCGGACAGGGATGGACCGAAGCTTTCTTT. Translating it yields CASSSGQGWTEAFF.